Listed here are 6 T cell receptor beta chains from one sample, sequenced in a study of CDR3 diversity in severe acne. TCRdb reprocessed the PCR reads with MiXCR, giving one entry per CDR3 protein. The data contain 79,000 or so distinct CDR3 sequences, around 47% of them singletons. Source material: blood. All receptors derive from a male donor with severe acne vulgaris.

This clonotype was counted at least ten times. The chain couples TRBV20-1 to TRBJ1-1; TRBD1 matches 9 bases. CDR1 is DFQATT, CDR2 SNEGSKA, per germline (reference sequence). The trim removed 3 bases at V and 2 bases at J, leaving 4 bases unmatched. The CDR3 has 14 residues. CDR3 region: CSARPTGGNTEAFF. CDR3 bases: TGCAGTGCTAGGCCGACAGGGGGAAACACTGAAGCTTTCTTT.

This clonotype was seen ten or more times. The rearrangement links TRBV5-1 to TRBJ1-1, with 8 bases that match TRBD1. Losses at the gene ends were 4 bases for V and 1 base for J; bases not matched to a gene: 3. Per the germline V gene, CDR1 is SGHRS and CDR2 is YFSETQ. This CDR3 is built from 14 residues. CDR3 residues: CASSEGQGNTEAFF. The CDR3 nucleotides read TGCGCCAGCAGCGAAGGACAGGGGAACACTGAAGCTTTCTTT. Using reference TRBV5-1 and TRBJ1-1 for the parts outside the CDR3, the full variable domain is KAGVTQTPRYLIKTRGQQVTLSCSPISGHRSVSWYQQTPGQGLQFLFEYFSETQRNKGNFPGRFSGRQFSNSRSEMNVSTLELGDSALYLCASSEGQGNTEAFFGQGTRLTVV.

The chain joins TRBV28 to TRBJ1-5, with TRBD1 matching 7 bases. The CDR3 totals 16 residues. V shed 4 bases and J 2 bases; nucleotides not matched to a gene: 8. Germline V lookup: CDR1 MDHEN, CDR2 SYDVKM. The CDR3 reads CASSWSDRAGNQPQHF. CDR3 bases: TGTGCCAGCAGTTGGTCCGACAGGGCTGGCAATCAGCCCCAGCATTTT.

The chain recombines TRBV7-6 with TRBJ2-1, with D possibly TRBD2 on 6 matching bases. This CDR3 spans 16 amino acids. Trimming removed 7 bases from V and 5 bases from J, with 21 bases in between. Germline assignment: CDR1 SGHVS and CDR2 FNYEAQ. The CDR3 DNA reads TGTGCCAGCACCCCACGGTATGGGCGGGACGACAATGAGCAGTTCTTC. Amino acids: CASTPRYGRDDNEQFF.

CDR3 bases: TGTGCCAGTAGCACGGACAGGGGGGAGGAGAATGAGCAGTTCTTC. This encodes CASSTDRGEENEQFF. The chain has TRBV19 and TRBJ2-1; the match to TRBD1 covers 10 bases. This CDR3 is built from 15 residues. Germline V gene data show CDR1 as LNHDA and CDR2 as SQIVND (reference sequence). Losses at the gene ends were 6 bases for V and 7 bases for J; bases not matched to a gene: 9.

In DNA form, the CDR3 reads TGTGCCAGCACAGGGATTCGGGAAGAACTGTTTTTT. Protein product: CASTGIREELFF. The gene calls are TRBV25-1 and TRBJ1-4; D might be TRBD1 (5 bases). The CDR3 extends over 12 amino acids. Between the trimmed V and J ends, which lost 7 bases and 12 bases, there was a span of 15 bases. Per the germline V gene, CDR1 is MGHDK and CDR2 is SYGVNS. The whole variable domain, remainder taken from reference TRBV25-1 and TRBJ1-4, is EADIYQTPRYLVIGTGKKITLECSQTMGHDKMYWYQQDPGMELHLIHYSYGVNSTEKGDLSSESTVSRIRTEHFPLTLESARPSHTSQYLCASTGIREELFFGSGTQLSVL.